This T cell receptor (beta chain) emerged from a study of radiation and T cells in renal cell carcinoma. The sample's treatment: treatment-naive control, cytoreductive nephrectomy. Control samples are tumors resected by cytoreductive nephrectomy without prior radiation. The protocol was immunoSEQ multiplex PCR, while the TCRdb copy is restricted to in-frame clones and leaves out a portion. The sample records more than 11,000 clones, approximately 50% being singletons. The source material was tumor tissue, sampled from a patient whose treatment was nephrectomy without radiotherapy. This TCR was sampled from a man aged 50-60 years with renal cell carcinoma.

As DNA, the CDR3 is TGTGCCAGCAGCTTAGTGGAAGGGTATCAGCCCCAGCATTTT. It codes for CASSLVEGYQPQHF. This chain links TRBV7-2 with TRBJ1-5; no firm D call. In germline, CDR1 is SGHTA, CDR2 FQGNSA. V was pared by 1 base and J by 5 bases, with 9 bases between. This CDR3 has 14 residues.